This T cell receptor (beta chain) emerged from a study of vaccination effects on CD4 cells after COVID-19. CDR1 and CDR2 (germline): SGHVS, FQNEAQ. Trimming left V 1 base short and J 4 bases short, with 12 bases between. CDR3 length: 15 residues. Culture lasted about ten days before CD4+ T cell isolation. Everyone in the study got two shots of either the BNT162b2 or mRNA-1273 vaccine. In the case of this clone: Its antigen is unknown.

Sequencing used immunoSEQ multiplex PCR; TCRdb keeps in-frame clones, though not all of them. The sample holds tens of thousands of clones, around 69% seen once. Sequenced material: CD4+ T cells from PBMCs cultured without peptide, taken after COVID-19 vaccination. This chain connects TRBV7-8 to TRBJ2-3, with TRBD1 as a possible D gene (6 bases). This receptor was taken from a human donor who received a COVID-19 vaccine. CDR3 coding DNA: TGTGCCAGCAGCTTAGAACAGGGCCGGGCAGATACGCAGTATTTT. Translated, it gives CASSLEQGRADTQYF.